Described below is a single T cell receptor beta chain sequence and its context. The sample originates from a study of T cell clusters in autoimmune cytopenias. TRB rearrangements were amplified by touch-down multiplex PCR with mixed TRB-A/B primers. TCRdb reanalyzed the multiplex PCR reads and collapses them to one entry per CDR3 protein, without DNA. The ten top clones account for 3% to 3.5%, within a sample of around 12,000 distinct CDR3 sequences. This CDR3 is built from 16 residues. Each sample's input was 250 ng genomic DNA, 38,000 or so genome equivalents. The source of this sequence is a human donor with an autoimmune cytopenia or autoimmune hepatitis (not recorded which). The sequenced sample consisted of peripheral blood. The V call is TRBV12-3 or TRBV12-4, the J call TRBJ2-1; TCRdb returns TRBD1, unconfirmable since there is no DNA. CDR3 region: CASSLRGLSSYNEQFF.